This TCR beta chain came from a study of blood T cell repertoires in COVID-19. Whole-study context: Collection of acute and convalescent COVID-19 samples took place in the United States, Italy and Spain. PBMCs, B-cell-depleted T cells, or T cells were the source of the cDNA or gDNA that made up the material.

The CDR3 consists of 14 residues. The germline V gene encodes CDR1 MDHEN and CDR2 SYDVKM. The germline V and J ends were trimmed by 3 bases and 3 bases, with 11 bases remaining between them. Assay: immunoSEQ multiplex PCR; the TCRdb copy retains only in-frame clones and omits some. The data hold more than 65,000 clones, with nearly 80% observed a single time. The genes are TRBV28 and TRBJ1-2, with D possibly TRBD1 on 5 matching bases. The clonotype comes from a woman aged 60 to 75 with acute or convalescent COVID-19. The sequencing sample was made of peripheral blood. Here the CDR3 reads CASSFPDSYYGYTF. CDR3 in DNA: TGTGCCAGCAGTTTCCCCGACAGCTACTATGGCTACACCTTC.